Below, one TCR beta chain is given with its context. Antigen: not known. This entry belongs to a study of T-cell memory formation after mild COVID-19. The authors produced TCR alpha and TCR beta cDNA libraries with sample barcodes and UMIs by 5'RACE using constant-segment primers. TCRdb used MiXCR to reprocess the 5' RACE reads, holding one entry per CDR3 protein. The data show about 300,000 distinct CDR3 sequences, 15% to 20% seen once. General study points: CD4/CD8 balance held among clones contracting day 15 to 85, and later expanders leaned CD4+. CD4+ clones that contracted lay mainly in CM and EM; CD8+ ones lay in EMRA.

The germline V gene has CDR1 ENHRY and CDR2 SYGVKD. Trimming left V 7 bases short and J 11 bases short, with 14 bases between. The CDR3 has 11 residues. The receptor was derived from a man aged 18 to 29 who had mild COVID-19 (a few samples of this study predate the infection). Cell type and time point are not known. The J gene is TRBJ1-1, the V gene TRBV10-3; D not certain. Input material: PBMCs or a T cell subset sorted from them (not recorded which). The DNA for the CDR3 is TGTGCCATCAAGGAAGGATCTAAGGCTTTCTTT. Its translation: CAIKEGSKAFF.